The sequence of this TCR beta chain was determined in a study of metastatic and nonmetastatic thyroid tumors. This clone was seen only a few times. Deletions cut 1 base from V and 5 bases from J, with 20 bases between. From germline, CDR1 is MNHEY and CDR2 SMNVEV (reference sequence). The CDR3 length is 17 residues. Each patient went into thyroid surgery without having received any treatment. Study processing details: A classifier of distant metastasis in papillary thyroid cancer was built from CDR3 differences (across clinicopathological groups). TCRdb re-clonotyped the PCR reads through MiXCR. Here the V and J calls rest on TCRdb's processing, not on the authors' analysis. The sample carries some 21,000 clones, roughly 9.7% recorded once.

The gene calls are TRBV27 and TRBJ1-2; TRBD1 is a possible D gene (5 bases). Sequenced material: blood. This clonotype originated in a female donor with papillary thyroid cancer or a benign thyroid nodule (not recorded which). Some clones in this sample may be carry-over from other donors' samples. CDR3 residues: CASSLLVAGVGAYGYTF. The CDR3 region has the DNA TGTGCCAGCAGTTTATTGGTAGCGGGGGTAGGTGCGTATGGCTACACCTTC.